Below, 20 T cell receptor beta chains from the same sample are listed, as sequenced in a study of beta chain features in type 1 diabetes. Expressed TCRB transcripts were sequenced because the isolated RNA had all been reverse transcribed beforehand. Using immunoSEQ multiplex PCR, the repertoire was profiled, and TCRdb retains in-frame clones only, with some absent. The repertoire has about 330,000 clones, approximately 11% of them found once; the top ten carry roughly 0.016%. Sequencing used naive CD4+ T cells from blood. The receptors shown here come from a woman aged 30 to 39 in good health.

The V gene is TRBV28, the J gene TRBJ2-1; the D is unclear. Per the germline V gene, CDR1 is MDHEN and CDR2 is SYDVKM. The V end lost 10 bases, the J end lost 4 bases, and 11 bases lay between the germline ends. The CDR3 consists of 12 residues. CDR3 region: CATTTRYNEQFF. The CDR3 DNA is TGTGCCACGACGACCAGGTACAATGAGCAGTTCTTC.

This clone came up a few times. V usage is TRBV2 and J usage is TRBJ2-5; 9 nucleotides match TRBD1. The CDR3 is 14 amino acids. CDR1 and CDR2 from the germline V gene are SNHLY and FYNNEI. V trimming: 6 bases; J trimming: 1 base; junction bases outside the gene matches: 3. CDR3 residues: CASSGGQGQETQYF. The DNA of the CDR3 is TGTGCCAGCAGCGGGGGACAGGGCCAAGAGACCCAGTACTTC.

A few counts support this clone. This chain connects TRBV7-2 to TRBJ2-1, with D tentatively TRBD1 (5 bases). Germline V gene sequence: CDR1 SGHTA, CDR2 FQGNSA. The CDR3 consists of 13 residues. The V end was cut by 6 bases, the J end by 2 bases, with 8 bases between. Written as DNA, the CDR3 is TGTGCCAGCAGTCAAGGGGCCTACAATGAGCAGTTCTTC. Its translation: CASSQGAYNEQFF.

The V gene is TRBV10-3, the J gene TRBJ2-1; D unresolved. Germline V CDR1 and CDR2: ENHRY, SYGVKD. The CDR3 covers 13 residues. The ends were cut back, 4 bases at V and 7 bases at J, with 11 bases in the middle. This CDR3 is CAISGIQNNEQFF. CDR3 in DNA: TGTGCCATCAGTGGTATACAGAATAATGAGCAGTTCTTC.

This clone was seen a few times. The chain has TRBV6-6 and TRBJ2-7; 9 nucleotides agree with TRBD1. CDR3 length equals 14 residues. Unmatched junction bases numbered 7, after V lost 7 bases and J lost 3 bases. The germline V gene encodes CDR1 MNHNY and CDR2 SVGAGI (reference sequence). CDR3 DNA: TGTGCCAGCAAAACCGGGACAGGGCGCTACGAGCAGTACTTC. As protein: CASKTGTGRYEQYF.

The rearrangement uses TRBV5-4 and TRBJ2-1, with TRBD1 matching over 9 bases. Germline V gene sequence: CDR1 SGHNT, CDR2 YYREEE (reference sequence). The CDR3 covers 16 residues. V lost 4 bases and J lost 7; bases outside the gene matches: 12. The DNA of the CDR3 is TGTGCCAGCAGCCGGTCCCGGGACAGGGAAGGGAATGAGCAGTTCTTC. Amino acids: CASSRSRDREGNEQFF.

V is TRBV28 and J is TRBJ2-7, with D possibly being TRBD2 (6 bases). The length of the CDR3 is 15 residues. Trimming took off 3 bases at V and 3 bases at J, with 15 bases between the two ends. Germline CDR1 is MDHEN and CDR2 is SYDVKM. The CDR3 sequence is CASSFWQGLNYEQYF. DNA of the CDR3: TGTGCCAGCAGTTTTTGGCAGGGACTTAACTACGAGCAGTACTTC.

This clone was detected a few times. The chain is built from TRBV2 and TRBJ1-2, with D possibly TRBD1 on 6 matching bases. Germline CDR1 is SNHLY and CDR2 is FYNNEI. V was shortened by 4 bases and J by 7 bases, with 13 bases between the two germline ends. The CDR3 spans 13 residues. Written as DNA, the CDR3 is TGTGCCAGCAGTGCTACAGGGAGGGCTGGCTACACCTTC. It is translated as CASSATGRAGYTF.

The CDR3 DNA reads as TGTGCCAGCGGGCCGGTCCACACCGGGGAGCTGTTTTTT. This translates into CASGPVHTGELFF. The chain has TRBV7-8 and TRBJ2-2, with D unresolved. V lost 8 bases, J lost 3 bases, and 10 bases lay in between. The CDR3 covers 13 residues. Germline CDR1 reads SGHVS; CDR2 reads FQNEAQ.

The chain uses TRBV30 and TRBJ2-3, with D possibly matching TRBD1 (6 bases). Germline CDR1 is GTSNPN and CDR2 is SVGIG (reference sequence). V shed 5 bases and J shed 1 base, with 13 bases lying between them. The CDR3 consists of 14 residues. The CDR3 DNA reads as TGTGCCTGGTACACAGGGTGGGGCACAGATACGCAGTATTTT. This encodes CAWYTGWGTDTQYF.

This clone was observed a handful of times. This chain joins TRBV27 and TRBJ2-5, with TRBD2 matching over 9 bases. There are 13 residues in the CDR3. Germline V CDR1 and CDR2: MNHEY, SMNVEV (reference sequence). V lost 8 bases, J lost 1 base, and 2 bases stayed unmatched. The DNA for the CDR3 is TGTGCCAGCCAGGGACTAGCCCAAGAGACCCAGTACTTC. Translation gives CASQGLAQETQYF.

About this clone: The junction shows a germline mismatch at one end, possibly a read error. The V and J genes are TRBV30 and TRBJ2-1; TRBD2 agrees at 7 bases. CDR1 is GTSNPN and CDR2 is SVGIG in the germline V gene (reference sequence). The CDR3 covers 11 residues. In nucleotides, the CDR3 is TGCGCTAGCGGACGCTACAATGAGCAGTTCTTC. This sequence encodes CASGRYNEQFF.

This clone was picked up a small number of times. This rearrangement joins TRBV6-1 to TRBJ2-7; perhaps TRBD1 as D (5 bases). Between the trimmed V and J ends, which lost 4 bases and 3 bases, there was a span of 10 bases. The germline V gene has CDR1 MNHNS and CDR2 SASEGT. The CDR3 is 13 residues long. The CDR3 here is CASSADRYYEQYF. CDR3 DNA: TGTGCCAGCAGTGCTGACAGATACTACGAGCAGTACTTC.

In this sample, this clone turned up many times. The chain combines TRBV29-1 with TRBJ2-3; possible D gene TRBD2, 6 bases. The CDR3 totals 12 residues. The germline V gene encodes CDR1 SQVTM and CDR2 ANQGSEA. The CDR3: CITGEPPDTQYF. DNA for the CDR3: TGCATCACGGGAGAGCCCCCAGATACGCAGTATTTT.

The gene calls are TRBV28 and TRBJ2-5; D perhaps matches TRBD1 (5 bases). Germline lookup yields CDR1 MDHEN and CDR2 SYDVKM. Trimming stripped 8 bases from V and 5 bases from J, with 9 bases between. The CDR3 runs 11 residues. The DNA for the CDR3 is TGTGCCAGCTCATACAGGGAGACCCAGTACTTC. Amino acid sequence: CASSYRETQYF.

The V gene is TRBV28, the J gene TRBJ1-2; D perhaps matches TRBD1 (6 bases). V lost 7 bases, J lost 5 bases, and 14 bases lay in between. The germline CDR1 and CDR2 sequences are MDHEN and SYDVKM. There are 13 residues in the CDR3. CDR3 in DNA: TGTGCCAGCACCCTGACAGGTTTTTATGGCTACACCTTC. This sequence encodes CASTLTGFYGYTF.

This chain joins TRBV9 and TRBJ1-1; D gene ambiguous. V dropped 0 bases and J dropped 0 bases, with 21 bases sitting between them. The CDR3 sequence is 19 residues long. The germline V gene has CDR1 SGDLS and CDR2 YYNGEE. The CDR3 reads CASSVEAGPGILLNTEAFF. The CDR3 nucleotides are TGTGCCAGCAGCGTAGAAGCCGGTCCGGGGATACTTTTGAACACTGAAGCTTTCTTT.

V gene TRBV28 combines with J gene TRBJ2-1; unclear D gene. Trimming shortened V by 6 bases and J by 5 bases, and 8 bases separated the two germline ends. Per germline, CDR1 MDHEN and CDR2 SYDVKM. CDR3 length equals 12 residues. This CDR3 reads CASSPTDNEQFF. CDR3 bases: TGTGCCAGCAGCCCTACGGACAATGAGCAGTTCTTC.

As DNA, the CDR3 is TGCGCCAGCAGCGCCGGGAGGTTTTGGGAGACCCAGTACTTC. Its translation: CASSAGRFWETQYF. This chain uses TRBV5-1 with TRBJ2-5, with TRBD2 identical over 7 bases. CDR1 is SGHRS, CDR2 YFSETQ, per germline. V was clipped by 4 bases and J by 5 bases; unmatched bases: 8. There are 14 residues in the CDR3.

Concerning this clone itself: This sample also contains other DNA sequences that code for the same CDR3. J is TRBJ2-5 and V is TRBV7-2; 7 bases map to TRBD1. The germline CDR1 and CDR2 sequences are SGHTA and FQGNSA. V dropped 6 bases and J dropped 5; count of bases not matched to a gene: 3. CDR3 length: 12 amino acids. CDR3 sequence (DNA): TGTGCCAGCAGTCCCAGGGGGGAGACCCAGTACTTC. Protein: CASSPRGETQYF.